The T cell receptor beta chain under discussion was sequenced for a study of blood T cell repertoires in COVID-19. The data were produced by immunoSEQ multiplex PCR, yet TCRdb's version contains in-frame clones alone and is incomplete. The repertoire consists of a few hundred thousand clones, with 80% to 90% occurring once and the leading ten covering 3.5% to 5.5%. This CDR3 has 13 residues. The germline V and J ends were trimmed by 0 bases and 7 bases, with 7 bases remaining between them. The V gene's germline CDR1 is SGHRS and CDR2 YFSETQ. Sequencing used PBMCs or T cells enriched from blood (not recorded which). The sequence was collected from a woman aged 25 to 45 who had been exposed to COVID-19. This rearrangement joins TRBV5-1 to TRBJ1-4; D remains unclear. The CDR3 DNA sequence: TGCGCCAGCAGCTTGGCTCTACCTGAAAAACTGTTTTTT. This gives the protein CASSLALPEKLFF.